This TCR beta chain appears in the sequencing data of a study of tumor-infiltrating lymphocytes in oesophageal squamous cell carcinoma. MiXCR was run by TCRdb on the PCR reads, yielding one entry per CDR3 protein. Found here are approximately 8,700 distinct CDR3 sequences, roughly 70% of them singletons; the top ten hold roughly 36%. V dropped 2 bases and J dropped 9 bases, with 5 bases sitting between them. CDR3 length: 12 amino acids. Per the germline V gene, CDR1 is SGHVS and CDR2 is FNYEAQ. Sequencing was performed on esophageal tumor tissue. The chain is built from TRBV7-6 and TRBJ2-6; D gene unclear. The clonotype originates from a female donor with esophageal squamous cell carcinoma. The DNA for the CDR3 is TGTGCCAGCAGCTTAACCGGCAACGTCCTGACTTTC. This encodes CASSLTGNVLTF.